The subject of this entry is one T cell receptor beta chain. Antigen specificity is unknown. This record comes from a study of CD8+ T cells in alopecia areata. The study's findings and limits: Patients shared TCRs less clearly than mice did, possibly owing to HLA. Affected lesional scalp, above all in alopecia totalis/universalis, was more clonal than normal scalp. Scalp sample sequencing also detects resident alphabeta T cells of normal skin.

The V gene's germline CDR1 is MNHEY and CDR2 SVGAGI. The length of the CDR3 is 13 residues. Trimming pared 5 bases from V and 8 bases from J, leaving 15 bases between. Once RNA had been extracted, it was reverse transcribed into cDNA to act as the sequencing template. Libraries were prepared by immunoSEQ multiplex PCR; TCRdb keeps only in-frame clonotypes and omits some of them. This table has 200,000 or so clones, 45% to 70% appearing once. Sorting of CD4+ and CD8+ T cells was performed on PBMCs. The sequenced sample was CD8+ T cells sorted from blood. This sequence originates from a human donor in good health. The chain is built from TRBV6-5 and TRBJ1-2, with TRBD1 as a possible D gene (6 bases). In nucleotides, the CDR3 is TGTGCCAGCAGTCAAGGGACAATTGGCGGCTACACCTTC. It codes for CASSQGTIGGYTF.